Following are 25 T cell receptor beta chains from one sample sequenced in a study of OX40 agonist ivuxolimab in advanced cancers. Data came from immunoSEQ multiplex PCR; TCRdb stores just in-frame clones and leaves some out. The table shows tens of thousands of clones, with just under 95% occurring only once. The sequenced sample was CD4+ or CD8+ T cells sorted from blood, obtained in a trial of the OX40 agonist ivuxolimab. All receptors derive from an adult with an advanced solid tumor such as melanoma, head and neck, liver or kidney cancer.

V is TRBV4-1 and J is TRBJ2-5, with D perhaps matching TRBD1 or TRBD2 (6 bases each). CDR3 length: 14 residues. The germline CDR1 and CDR2 sequences are MGHRA and YSYEKL. V lost 1 base to trimming and J lost 5 bases, with 11 bases between them. The CDR3 spells CASSQGGAQETQYF. CDR3 DNA: TGCGCCAGCAGCCAAGGGGGGGCACAGGAGACCCAGTACTTC.

The chain carries TRBV5-1 and TRBJ2-1, with D unresolved. The germline V gene has CDR1 SGHRS and CDR2 YFSETQ. This CDR3 is built from 14 residues. Trimming removed 4 bases from V and 8 bases from J, with 16 bases in between. CDR3 nucleotide sequence: TGCGCCAGCAGCCCCTTTCCGGCCCGCGATGAGCAGTTCTTC. Translated, it gives CASSPFPARDEQFF.

CDR3 region: CASSFSTSYEQYF. CDR3 nucleotides: TGCGCCAGCAGCTTCTCAACCTCCTACGAGCAGTACTTC. The chain has TRBV5-1 and TRBJ2-7; no clear D gene. CDR3 length: 13 residues. Germline CDR1 SGHRS, CDR2 YFSETQ. Trimming took off 2 bases at V and 0 bases at J, with 6 bases between the two ends. Complete variable domain (other parts from reference TRBV5-1 and TRBJ2-7): KAGVTQTPRYLIKTRGQQVTLSCSPISGHRSVSWYQQTPGQGLQFLFEYFSETQRNKGNFPGRFSGRQFSNSRSEMNVSTLELGDSALYLCASSFSTSYEQYFGPGTRLTVT.

The rearrangement uses TRBV5-5 and TRBJ2-3; weak D call: TRBD1 (6 bases). The V end was cut by 4 bases, the J end by 2 bases, with 11 bases between. The CDR3 loop spans 14 amino acids. CDR1 is SGHKS, CDR2 YYEKEE, per germline (reference sequence). Written as DNA, the CDR3 is TGTGCCAGCAGCCCGTGGACAGACACAGATACGCAGTATTTT. It specifies CASSPWTDTDTQYF.

The chain carries TRBV7-8 and TRBJ2-5, with D perhaps given as TRBD1 or TRBD2 (5 bases each). Trimming left V 0 bases short and J 1 base short, with 9 bases between. The germline V gene encodes CDR1 SGHVS and CDR2 FQNEAQ. This CDR3 is built from 15 residues. The CDR3 coding sequence is TGTGCCAGCAGCTTAGCGGGGGAAATCCAAGAGACCCAGTACTTC. It is translated as CASSLAGEIQETQYF. Based on the CDR3 plus reference TRBV7-8 and TRBJ2-5, the full variable domain is GAGVSQSPRYKVAKRGQDVALRCDPISGHVSLFWYQQALGQGPEFLTYFQNEAQLDKSGLPSDRFFAERPEGSVSTLKIQRTQQEDSAVYLCASSLAGEIQETQYFGPGTRLLVL.

V is TRBV7-9 and J is TRBJ2-3, with TRBD2 matching over 11 bases. Germline V gene sequence: CDR1 SEHNR, CDR2 FQNEAQ (reference sequence). J gave up 5 bases and V 5 bases, and 3 bases lay outside the gene matches. The CDR3 contains 14 residues. The CDR3 DNA sequence: TGTGCCAGCAGCACTAGCGGGGGAAAAGATACGCAGTATTTT. It translates to CASSTSGGKDTQYF.

The chain combines TRBV5-1 with TRBJ2-7, with 7 positions matching TRBD1. V was pared by 5 bases and J by 2 bases, with 4 bases of the junction left unmatched. CDR1 is SGHRS and CDR2 is YFSETQ in the germline V gene. CDR3 length: 13 amino acids. The DNA for the CDR3 is TGCGCCAGCAGACCTGACAGGGCCTACGAGCAGTACTTC. It translates to CASRPDRAYEQYF.

The chain uses TRBV19 and TRBJ1-6; the match to TRBD1 covers 10 bases. The trim removed 7 bases at V and 10 bases at J, leaving 13 bases unmatched. The germline V gene has CDR1 LNHDA and CDR2 SQIVND (reference sequence). The CDR3 sequence is 16 residues long. CDR3 sequence (DNA): TGTGCCAGTACCAACGACTGGGGACAGGGGAACTCACCCCTCCACTTT. The encoded protein is CASTNDWGQGNSPLHF. Together with reference TRBV19 and TRBJ1-6, the CDR3 gives the full variable domain: DGGITQSPKYLFRKEGQNVTLSCEQNLNHDAMYWYRQDPGQGLRLIYYSQIVNDFQKGDIAEGYSVSREKKESFPLTVTSAQKNPTAFYLCASTNDWGQGNSPLHFGNGTRLTVT.

The gene calls are TRBV19 and TRBJ2-7; 7 bases are shared with TRBD1. V lost 1 base and J lost 2; bases outside the gene matches: 5. Looked up from germline, CDR1 is LNHDA and CDR2 is SQIVND (reference sequence). The CDR3 has 15 residues. CDR3 loop: CASSIAGQAAYEQYF. The CDR3, as DNA: TGTGCCAGTAGTATAGCAGGACAGGCGGCCTACGAGCAGTACTTC. The variable domain in full, completed from reference TRBV19 and TRBJ2-7, reads DGGITQSPKYLFRKEGQNVTLSCEQNLNHDAMYWYRQDPGQGLRLIYYSQIVNDFQKGDIAEGYSVSREKKESFPLTVTSAQKNPTAFYLCASSIAGQAAYEQYFGPGTRLTVT.

This sequence joins TRBV27 and TRBJ2-2; D call uncertain. Germline-derived CDR1 and CDR2 are MNHEY and SMNVEV (reference sequence). This CDR3 has 11 amino acids. The V end was cut by 3 bases, the J end by 6 bases, with 2 bases between. CDR3 loop: CASSFPGELFF. CDR3 sequence (DNA): TGTGCCAGCAGTTTCCCCGGGGAGCTGTTTTTT.

This clone was observed once. V and J are TRBV27 and TRBJ1-2; 10 bases agree with TRBD1. V lost 10 bases, J lost 3 bases, and 5 bases stayed unmatched. CDR1 and CDR2 (germline): MNHEY, SMNVEV (reference sequence). This CDR3 is 13 amino acids long. CDR3 protein: CATMTGGDYGYTF. The CDR3 coding sequence is TGTGCCACCATGACAGGGGGCGACTATGGCTACACCTTC.

With respect to this clone: A read error may account for a junction end that differs from germline. The V and J genes are TRBV11-2 and TRBJ1-3, with 7 bases that match TRBD1. Looked up from germline, CDR1 is SGHAT and CDR2 is FQNNGV. There are 15 residues in the CDR3. CDR3 coding DNA: TGTGCCAGCAGCTCCGGGACAGCTTCTGGAATCACCATATATTTT. Residues: CASSSGTASGITIYF.

The V gene is TRBV4-1, the J gene TRBJ2-1, with TRBD2 matching over 8 bases. With V trimmed by 0 bases and J by 6 bases, 7 bases remained unmatched. Germline assignment: CDR1 MGHRA and CDR2 YSYEKL. This CDR3 is 16 amino acids long. The CDR3 coding sequence is TGCGCCAGCAGCCAAGAACGGGCCGGGGGGGGCAATGAGCAGTTCTTC. It encodes CASSQERAGGGNEQFF.

The CDR3 DNA sequence: TGTGCCAGCACCACCGGGTCCCTTAATTCACCCCTCCACTTT. Amino acid sequence: CASTTGSLNSPLHF. The chain joins TRBV5-5 to TRBJ1-6; D uncertain. This CDR3 is 14 amino acids long. V was shortened by 6 bases and J by 6 bases, with 13 bases between the two germline ends. CDR1 SGHKS and CDR2 YYEKEE come from the germline V gene (reference sequence).

This sequence joins TRBV19 and TRBJ1-3; no firm D call. Trimming cost V 1 base and J 0 bases, with 10 bases left between them. Germline values: CDR1 LNHDA, CDR2 SQIVND (reference sequence). This CDR3 region has 16 residues. The DNA for the CDR3 is TGTGCCAGTAGTATAGGCGGACTAAGCTCTGGAAACACCATATATTTT. It codes for CASSIGGLSSGNTIYF.

The V call is TRBV27, the J call TRBJ2-1, with 7 nucleotides matching TRBD2. V trimming: 5 bases; J trimming: 6 bases; junction bases outside the gene matches: 10. In germline, CDR1 is MNHEY, CDR2 SMNVEV (reference sequence). The CDR3 contains 15 residues. The CDR3 loop reads CASSVGLEVLNEQFF. For the CDR3, the DNA is TGTGCCAGCAGTGTAGGACTAGAGGTTCTCAATGAGCAGTTCTTC.

This chain uses TRBV27 with TRBJ1-6; D is perhaps TRBD1 (5 bases). CDR1 is MNHEY and CDR2 is SMNVEV in the germline V gene (reference sequence). The CDR3 has 15 residues. Trimming stripped 2 bases from V and 7 bases from J, with 12 bases between. This chain's CDR3 is CASSLKAGLNSPLHF. The CDR3 DNA reads as TGTGCCAGCAGTTTAAAAGCAGGGCTAAATTCACCCCTCCACTTT.

The rearrangement uses TRBV18 and TRBJ2-5; D remains ambiguous. The CDR3 totals 12 residues. Trimming left V 2 bases short and J 6 bases short, with 7 bases between. In germline, CDR1 is KGHSH, CDR2 LQKENI. CDR3 nucleotides: TGTGCCAGCTCACCAGATAGTCAGACCCAGTACTTC. Protein: CASSPDSQTQYF.

The V call is TRBV5-1, the J call TRBJ2-3, with 14 bases aligning to TRBD2. The CDR3 has 16 amino acids. The ends lost 4 bases at V and 6 bases at J; junction bases unmatched: 7. Germline lookup yields CDR1 SGHRS and CDR2 YFSETQ. The CDR3 loop is CASSRGLAGETDTQYF. Here the CDR3 DNA reads TGCGCCAGCAGCAGGGGACTAGCGGGAGAAACCGATACGCAGTATTTT.

The chain carries TRBV7-2 and TRBJ2-7; possibly TRBD1 for D (5 bases). This CDR3 is built from 12 residues. Germline V lookup: CDR1 SGHTA, CDR2 FQGNSA. V was trimmed by 2 bases and J by 4 bases, leaving 6 bases between them. The CDR3 DNA reads TGTGCCAGCAGCTTACAGGGATACGAGCAGTACTTC. Translation: CASSLQGYEQYF. The entire variable domain, with the rest obtained from reference TRBV7-2 and TRBJ2-7, is as follows: GAGVSQSPSNKVTEKGKDVELRCDPISGHTALYWYRQSLGQGLEFLIYFQGNSAPDKSGLPSDRFSAERTGGSVSTLTIQRTQQEDSAVYLCASSLQGYEQYFGPGTRLTVT.

The chain combines TRBV7-8 with TRBJ2-7; 8 bases align to TRBD2. Per the germline V gene, CDR1 is SGHVS and CDR2 is FQNEAQ. The CDR3 totals 16 residues. Trimming removed 1 base from V and 1 base from J; junction bases left unmatched: 6. The CDR3 DNA reads TGTGCCAGCAGCTTAGAACTAACTAGCGGATCCTACGAGCAGTACTTC. This sequence encodes CASSLELTSGSYEQYF.

The table lists this clone with a few counts. The J gene is TRBJ1-5, the V gene TRBV5-8; 9 bases line up with TRBD1. Germline lookup yields CDR1 SGHTS and CDR2 YDEGEE. J gave up 6 bases and V 4 bases, and 5 bases lay outside the gene matches. This CDR3 has 14 amino acids. The CDR3, as DNA: TGTGCCAGCAGCGGGGGACAGGGATTTCAGCCCCAGCATTTT. This translates into CASSGGQGFQPQHF. The full variable domain, its missing parts supplied by reference TRBV5-8 and TRBJ1-5, is EAGVTQSPTHLIKTRGQQATLRCSPISGHTSVYWYQQALGLGLQFLLWYDEGEERNRGNFPPRFSGRQFPNYSSELNVNALELEDSALYLCASSGGQGFQPQHFGDGTRLSIL.

The rearrangement links TRBV10-1 to TRBJ2-5, with D possibly TRBD2 on 5 matching bases. CDR1 and CDR2 from the germline V gene are WNHNN and SYGVQD (reference sequence). CDR3 length: 13 residues. V lost 6 bases and J 3 bases, leaving 11 bases between the germline ends. The CDR3: CASRASGKETQYF. The CDR3 DNA sequence: TGCGCCAGCAGGGCATCCGGGAAAGAGACCCAGTACTTC.

The chain is built from TRBV10-2 and TRBJ2-2, with a weak D call TRBD2 (5 bases). The CDR3 is 15 amino acids. The V end lost 8 bases, the J end lost 0 bases, and 13 bases lay between the germline ends. The germline V gene has CDR1 WSHSY and CDR2 SAAADI. Written as DNA, the CDR3 is TGCGCCAGCCGGGGTGAGATCGCGAACACCGGGGAGCTGTTTTTT. Translating it yields CASRGEIANTGELFF.

V gene TRBV27 combines with J gene TRBJ2-2; TRBD2 matches at 12 bases. The CDR3 covers 20 residues. The V and J ends lost 7 bases and 3 bases, in that order; junction bases with no gene match: 18. Germline assignment: CDR1 MNHEY and CDR2 SMNVEV (reference sequence). CDR3 bases: TGTGCCAGCACCCCGTCCGGCCTAGCGGGAGGGCGCGTGGACACCGGGGAGCTGTTTTTT. It translates to CASTPSGLAGGRVDTGELFF.